These 22 T cell receptor beta chains came from one sample sequenced in a study of CD8+CD57+ T cells in acquired aplastic anemia. Template material for TCR beta VDJ and CDR3 profiling consisted of genomic DNA. Via MiXCR, TCRdb re-called the reads, giving one row per CDR3 protein. The repertoire holds around 200,000 distinct CDR3 sequences, with 45% to 60% as singletons. CD8+CD57+ cell expansion had been shown by flow cytometry in patients chosen for sequencing. The sample taken for sequencing was sorted CD4+, CD8+, or CD8+CD57+ T cells (not recorded which) from PBMCs. Source of these receptors: a human donor with aplastic anemia.

The chain is built from TRBV7-3 and TRBJ1-1; unclear D gene. V was pared by 5 bases and J by 4 bases, with 11 bases between. Germline values: CDR1 SGHTA, CDR2 FQGTGA. The CDR3 loop spans 13 amino acids. The CDR3 region is CASSLDWGTEAFF. The CDR3 DNA follows: TGTGCCAGCAGCCTCGACTGGGGCACTGAAGCTTTCTTT. The complete variable domain, with remaining parts taken from reference TRBV7-3 and TRBJ1-1, reads GAGVSQTPSNKVTEKGKYVELRCDPISGHTALYWYRQSLGQGPEFLIYFQGTGAADDSGLPNDRFFAVRPEGSVSTLKIQRTERGDSAVYLCASSLDWGTEAFFGQGTRLTVV.

This clonotype has only one observation. The rearrangement joins TRBV19 to TRBJ1-1; D gene unclear. Germline CDR1 is LNHDA and CDR2 is SQIVND (reference sequence). This CDR3 region has 15 residues. V dropped 6 bases and J dropped 0 bases, with 14 bases sitting between them. The CDR3 nucleotides read TGTGCCAGTAGGGTCAGATCGGCTGTGAACACTGAAGCTTTCTTT. Encoded protein: CASRVRSAVNTEAFF.

This clonotype was recorded at least ten times. This sequence joins TRBV5-1 and TRBJ2-3; D is ambiguous. Between the trimmed V and J ends, which lost 0 bases and 3 bases, there was a span of 11 bases. The CDR3 contains 15 residues. Germline V gives CDR1 SGHRS, CDR2 YFSETQ. CDR3 in amino acids: CASSLEGPMTDTQYF. The CDR3 DNA reads TGCGCCAGCAGCTTGGAGGGCCCGATGACAGATACGCAGTATTTT.

This clonotype was seen repeatedly, ten times or more. The chain has TRBV24-1 and TRBJ2-3; TRBD2 aligns across 7 bases. Germline assignment: CDR1 KGHDR and CDR2 SFDVKD. J gave up 1 base and V 1 base, and 1 base lay outside the gene matches. This CDR3 has 15 amino acids. This chain's CDR3 is CATSDFGGGTDTQYF. The CDR3 bases are TGTGCCACCAGTGATTTTGGGGGGGGCACAGATACGCAGTATTTT.

This chain connects TRBV29-1 to TRBJ1-1; D ambiguous. The CDR3 is made up of 9 amino acids. The germline V and J ends were trimmed by 5 bases and 11 bases, with 9 bases remaining between them. Germline assignment: CDR1 SQVTM and CDR2 ANQGSEA. The CDR3 sequence is CSVSSGAFF. The CDR3 DNA is TGCAGCGTTTCCTCCGGGGCTTTCTTT.

A few counts support this clonotype. This chain connects TRBV12-3 or TRBV12-4 to TRBJ2-1; TRBD1 is a possible D gene (6 bases). Trimming shortened V by 3 bases and J by 7 bases, and 22 bases separated the two germline ends. CDR3 length: 17 amino acids. CDR3 amino acids: CASSFGLMQGNNNEQFF. CDR3 sequence (DNA): TGTGCCAGCAGTTTTGGCCTTATGCAGGGGAACAATAATGAGCAGTTCTTC.

The genes are TRBV9 and TRBJ2-3; 8 bases map to TRBD2. Germline assignment: CDR1 SGDLS and CDR2 YYNGEE. CDR3 length: 15 residues. V shed 0 bases and J 5 bases; nucleotides not matched to a gene: 5. The CDR3 nucleotides read TGTGCCAGCAGCGTAGCGGGGGGGCCGGTAGATACGCAGTATTTT. This gives the protein CASSVAGGPVDTQYF.

The table lists this clonotype with a few counts. The rearrangement uses TRBV28 and TRBJ2-3; 8 nucleotides line up with TRBD2. CDR1 is MDHEN and CDR2 is SYDVKM in the germline V gene. The CDR3 extends over 15 amino acids. V was clipped by 4 bases and J by 1 base; unmatched bases: 4. The CDR3 is CASSSYGRGTDTQYF. CDR3 nucleotide sequence: TGTGCCAGCAGTTCGTACGGGAGGGGCACAGATACGCAGTATTTT.

The chain has TRBV2 and TRBJ1-3; 8 nucleotides align to TRBD1. V dropped 4 bases and J dropped 4; count of bases not matched to a gene: 9. This CDR3 region has 16 residues. Germline V CDR1 and CDR2: SNHLY, FYNNEI. Here the CDR3 DNA reads TGTGCCAGCAGTGCGGAAACAGGGGGTACGGGAAACACCATATATTTT. Its protein is CASSAETGGTGNTIYF.

This clonotype was found many times. The CDR3 loop is CASSRQGANTGELFF. The CDR3 DNA follows: TGCGCCAGCAGCCGACAGGGGGCGAACACCGGGGAGCTGTTTTTT. V usage is TRBV4-1 and J usage is TRBJ2-2; 9 positions agree with TRBD1. J was trimmed by 0 bases and V by 4 bases; bases with no gene match: 0. CDR3 length equals 15 residues. CDR1 and CDR2 (germline): MGHRA, YSYEKL.

The CDR3 region has the DNA TGCAGTGCTAGTCCCCCCCAACAGGGGCCCTTCACTGAAGCTTTCTTT. Translated: CSASPPQQGPFTEAFF. The genes are TRBV20-1 and TRBJ1-1; 7 bases fit TRBD1. CDR3 length: 16 amino acids. The germline V gene encodes CDR1 DFQATT and CDR2 SNEGSKA (reference sequence). V was clipped by 3 bases and J by 4 bases; unmatched bases: 14.

This clonotype was found many times. The chain recombines TRBV19 with TRBJ1-3; 7 bases fit TRBD1. The CDR3 runs 15 residues. The V gene's germline CDR1 is LNHDA and CDR2 SQIVND (reference sequence). The ends lost 6 bases at V and 4 bases at J; junction bases unmatched: 9. The CDR3 reads CASSRQGTSGNTIYF. The CDR3 nucleotides are TGTGCCAGTAGCCGACAGGGAACGTCCGGAAACACCATATATTTT.

This clonotype was counted at least ten times. V and J are TRBV2 and TRBJ2-1, with 9 bases fitting TRBD2. CDR1 is SNHLY, CDR2 FYNNEI, per germline. The CDR3 length is 14 residues. V was clipped by 4 bases and J by 5 bases; unmatched bases: 3. Here the CDR3 reads CASSGTSANNEQFF. The CDR3 DNA follows: TGTGCCAGCAGTGGGACTAGCGCAAACAATGAGCAGTTCTTC.

The chain combines TRBV28 with TRBJ2-3; 10 bases match TRBD2. The length of the CDR3 is 16 residues. Germline loops: CDR1 MDHEN, CDR2 SYDVKM. The ends lost 5 bases at V and 5 bases at J; junction bases unmatched: 10. The CDR3 loop is CASSPQLAGMGDTQYF. The DNA for the CDR3 is TGTGCCAGCAGTCCCCAACTAGCGGGGATGGGAGATACGCAGTATTTT.

V gene TRBV11-2 combines with J gene TRBJ2-1; D call uncertain. The CDR3 spans 15 residues. CDR1 is SGHAT and CDR2 is FQNNGV in the germline V gene. The V gene lost 4 bases and the J gene lost 0 bases, with 10 bases spanning the gap. CDR3 DNA: TGTGCCAGCAGCTCAAGTCTAAGCTCCTACAATGAGCAGTTCTTC. Translating gives CASSSSLSSYNEQFF.

This chain joins TRBV15 and TRBJ2-6; TRBD2 is a possible D gene (5 bases). This CDR3 contains 15 residues. From germline, CDR1 is LNHNV and CDR2 YYDKDF (reference sequence). Deletions cut 5 bases from V and 0 bases from J, with 8 bases between. The CDR3 loop reads CATSDRDSGANVLTF. CDR3 nucleotide sequence: TGTGCCACCAGCGACCGGGACTCTGGGGCCAACGTCCTGACTTTC.

The chain couples TRBV6-1 to TRBJ2-1, with D unclear. This CDR3 spans 13 amino acids. CDR1 and CDR2 (germline): MNHNS, SASEGT. V was clipped by 3 bases and J by 5 bases, with 8 bases between them. CDR3 residues: CASSEGAHNEQFF. As DNA, the CDR3 is TGTGCCAGCAGTGAGGGCGCACACAATGAGCAGTTCTTC.

The V gene is TRBV10-3, the J gene TRBJ2-3; 9 bases agree with TRBD1. Germline CDR1 and CDR2: ENHRY and SYGVKD. V was pared by 10 bases and J by 8 bases, with 16 bases of the junction left unmatched. This CDR3 contains 15 residues. The CDR3: CASSPPTGGIGTQYF. Here the CDR3 DNA reads TGTGCCAGCTCACCACCGACAGGGGGGATCGGTACGCAGTATTTT.

This chain joins TRBV10-3 and TRBJ2-7, with 9 bases matching TRBD1. The CDR3 extends over 15 amino acids. Trimming at V came to 3 bases and at J to 9 bases, leaving 12 bases not matched to a gene. Germline CDR1 is ENHRY and CDR2 is SYGVKD. The CDR3 coding sequence is TGTGCCATCAGTGATCACGGGACAGGGCCGAGTGGGCAGTACTTC. Encoded protein: CAISDHGTGPSGQYF.

The CDR3 DNA reads TGTGCCACCAGCAGACAGGGGATGGGCTCTGGGGCCAACGTCCTGACTTTC. Translated: CATSRQGMGSGANVLTF. This rearrangement joins TRBV15 to TRBJ2-6; possibly TRBD1 for D (6 bases). The CDR3 is made up of 17 amino acids. The V and J ends lost 2 bases and 0 bases respectively, with 11 bases between them. Germline-derived CDR1 and CDR2 are LNHNV and YYDKDF (reference sequence).

This clonotype was seen repeatedly, ten times or more. This chain links TRBV6-5 with TRBJ1-2; 9 positions agree with TRBD1. Germline CDR1 MNHEY, CDR2 SVGAGI. V gave up 4 bases and J gave up 4 bases; unmatched junction bases: 7. This CDR3 is 15 amino acids long. The chain's CDR3 is CASSSQGAQVYGYTF. CDR3 sequence (DNA): TGTGCCAGCAGTTCACAGGGGGCGCAGGTCTATGGCTACACCTTC.

As DNA, the CDR3 is TGTGCCATCAGATCTGTGCGGGATACGCAGTATTTT. Translating it yields CAIRSVRDTQYF. The V gene is TRBV10-3, the J gene TRBJ2-3; no definite D call. V dropped 6 bases and J dropped 6 bases, with 10 bases sitting between them. The CDR3 is 12 amino acids. Germline lookup yields CDR1 ENHRY and CDR2 SYGVKD.